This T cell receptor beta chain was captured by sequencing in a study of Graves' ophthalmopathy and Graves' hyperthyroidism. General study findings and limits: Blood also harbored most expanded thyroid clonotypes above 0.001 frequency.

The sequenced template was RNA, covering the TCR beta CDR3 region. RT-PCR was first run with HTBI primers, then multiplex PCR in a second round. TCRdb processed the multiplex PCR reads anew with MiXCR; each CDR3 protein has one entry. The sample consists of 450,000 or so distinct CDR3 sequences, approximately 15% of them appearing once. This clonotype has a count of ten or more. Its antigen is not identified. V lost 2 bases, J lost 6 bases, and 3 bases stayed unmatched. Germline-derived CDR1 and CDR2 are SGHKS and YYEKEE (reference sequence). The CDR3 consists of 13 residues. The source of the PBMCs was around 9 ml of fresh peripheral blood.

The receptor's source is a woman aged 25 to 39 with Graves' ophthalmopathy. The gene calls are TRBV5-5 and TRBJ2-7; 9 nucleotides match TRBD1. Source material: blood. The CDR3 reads CASSLGTGTEQYF. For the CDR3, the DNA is TGTGCCAGCAGCTTAGGGACAGGGACCGAGCAGTACTTC. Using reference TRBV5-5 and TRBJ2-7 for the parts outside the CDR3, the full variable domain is DAGVTQSPTHLIKTRGQQVTLRCSPISGHKSVSWYQQVLGQGPQFIFQYYEKEERGRGNFPDRFSARQFPNYSSELNVNALLLGDSALYLCASSLGTGTEQYFGPGTRLTVT.